This T cell receptor beta chain stems from a study of blood T cell repertoires in COVID-19. Some clones are missing from TCRdb's copy, which holds only in-frame ones; the method was immunoSEQ multiplex PCR. This table has some 290,000 clones, roughly 90% appearing once. V was pared by 0 bases and J by 2 bases, with 10 bases between. CDR3 length equals 14 residues. Germline CDR1 reads GTSNPN; CDR2 reads SVGIG (reference sequence). The V and J genes are TRBV30 and TRBJ1-2; no reliable D call. Specimen: peripheral blood. The TCR sequence derives from a woman younger than 45 with COVID-19, enrolled during active disease. This CDR3 reads CAWSVYESNYGYTF. As DNA, the CDR3 is TGTGCCTGGAGTGTCTACGAAAGCAACTATGGCTACACCTTC. Full variable domain (remainder filled in from reference TRBV30 and TRBJ1-2): SQTIHQWPATLVQPVGSPLSLECTVEGTSNPNLYWYRQAAGRGLQLLFYSVGIGQISSEVPQNLSASRPQDRQFILSSKKLLLSDSGFYLCAWSVYESNYGYTFGSGTRLTVV.